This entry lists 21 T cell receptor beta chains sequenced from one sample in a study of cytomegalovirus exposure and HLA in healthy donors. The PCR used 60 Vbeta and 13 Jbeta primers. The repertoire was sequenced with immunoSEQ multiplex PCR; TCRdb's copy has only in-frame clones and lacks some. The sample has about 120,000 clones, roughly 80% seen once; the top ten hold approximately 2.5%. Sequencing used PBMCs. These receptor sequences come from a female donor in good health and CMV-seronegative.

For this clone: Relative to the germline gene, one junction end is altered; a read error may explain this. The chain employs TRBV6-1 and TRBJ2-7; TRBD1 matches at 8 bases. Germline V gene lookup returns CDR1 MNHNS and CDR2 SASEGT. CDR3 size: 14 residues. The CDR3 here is CASREGTGPGEQYF. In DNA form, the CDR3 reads TGTGCCAGCAGAGAAGGGACAGGCCCAGGCGAGCAGTACTTC.

CDR3 residues: CSALRGDTQYF. The CDR3 DNA is TGCAGTGCCCTCAGGGGAGATACGCAGTATTTT. The chain uses TRBV20-1 and TRBJ2-3; the D gene is possibly TRBD1 (6 bases). Trimming shortened V by 6 bases and J by 5 bases, and 9 bases separated the two germline ends. CDR1 and CDR2 (germline): DFQATT, SNEGSKA (reference sequence). The CDR3 contains 11 residues.

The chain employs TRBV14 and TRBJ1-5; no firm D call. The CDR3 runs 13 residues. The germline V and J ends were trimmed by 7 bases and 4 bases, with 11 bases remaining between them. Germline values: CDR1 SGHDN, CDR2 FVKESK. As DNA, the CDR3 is TGTGCCAGCAAGGATAACGGGAATCAGCCCCAGCATTTT. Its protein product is CASKDNGNQPQHF.

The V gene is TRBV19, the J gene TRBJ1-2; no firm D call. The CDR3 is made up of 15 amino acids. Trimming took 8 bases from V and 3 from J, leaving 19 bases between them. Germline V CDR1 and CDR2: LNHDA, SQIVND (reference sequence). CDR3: CASFPAVGRDYGYTF. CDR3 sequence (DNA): TGTGCCAGTTTCCCCGCCGTGGGTCGGGACTATGGCTACACCTTC.

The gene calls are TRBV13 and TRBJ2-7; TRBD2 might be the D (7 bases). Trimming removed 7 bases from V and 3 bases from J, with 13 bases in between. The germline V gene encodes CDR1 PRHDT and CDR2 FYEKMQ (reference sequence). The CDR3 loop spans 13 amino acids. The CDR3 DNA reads TGTGCCAGCAAGTCGGGGGGCGTCTACGAGCAGTACTTC. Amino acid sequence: CASKSGGVYEQYF.

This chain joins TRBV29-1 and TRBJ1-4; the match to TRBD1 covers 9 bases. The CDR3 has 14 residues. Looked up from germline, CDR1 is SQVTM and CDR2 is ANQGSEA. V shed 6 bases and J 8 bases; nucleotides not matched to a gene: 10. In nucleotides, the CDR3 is TGCAGCGTGCTATCTGGGACAGGGATGGAAAAACTGTTTTTT. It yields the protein CSVLSGTGMEKLFF.

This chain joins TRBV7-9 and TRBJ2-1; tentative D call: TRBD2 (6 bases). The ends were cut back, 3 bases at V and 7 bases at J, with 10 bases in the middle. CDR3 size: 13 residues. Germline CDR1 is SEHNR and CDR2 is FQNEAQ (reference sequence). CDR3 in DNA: TGTGCCAGCAGCTTGGGACTGGTAAATGAGCAGTTCTTC. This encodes CASSLGLVNEQFF.

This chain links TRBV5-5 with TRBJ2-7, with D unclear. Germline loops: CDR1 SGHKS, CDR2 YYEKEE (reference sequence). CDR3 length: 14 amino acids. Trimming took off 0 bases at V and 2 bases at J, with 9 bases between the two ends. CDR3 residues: CASSLATETYEQYF. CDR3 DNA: TGTGCCAGCAGCTTGGCCACGGAGACCTACGAGCAGTACTTC.

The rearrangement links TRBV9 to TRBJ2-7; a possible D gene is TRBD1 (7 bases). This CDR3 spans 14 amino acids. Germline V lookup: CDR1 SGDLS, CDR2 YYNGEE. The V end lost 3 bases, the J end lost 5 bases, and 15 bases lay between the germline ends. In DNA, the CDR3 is TGTGCCAGCAGCGGGGGGGACAGTAGGGACGAGCAGTACTTC. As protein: CASSGGDSRDEQYF.

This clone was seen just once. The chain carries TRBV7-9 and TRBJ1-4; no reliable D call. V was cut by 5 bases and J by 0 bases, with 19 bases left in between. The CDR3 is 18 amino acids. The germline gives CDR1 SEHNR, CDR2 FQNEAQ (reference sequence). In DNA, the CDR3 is TGTGCCAGCAGCCTGACCCTATCCGGGTATGCAACTAATGAAAAACTGTTTTTT. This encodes CASSLTLSGYATNEKLFF.

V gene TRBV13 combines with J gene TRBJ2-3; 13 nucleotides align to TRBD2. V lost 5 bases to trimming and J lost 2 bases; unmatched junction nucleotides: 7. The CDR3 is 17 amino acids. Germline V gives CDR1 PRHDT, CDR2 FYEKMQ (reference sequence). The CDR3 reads CASSITSGGAYTDTQYF. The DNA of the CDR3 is TGTGCCAGCAGCATTACTAGCGGGGGGGCCTACACAGATACGCAGTATTTT.

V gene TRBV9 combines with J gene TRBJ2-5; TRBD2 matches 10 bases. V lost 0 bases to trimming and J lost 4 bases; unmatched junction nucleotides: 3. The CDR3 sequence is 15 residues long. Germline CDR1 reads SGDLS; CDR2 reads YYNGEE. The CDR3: CASSVASGGRETQYF. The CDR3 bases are TGTGCCAGCAGCGTAGCTAGCGGGGGCCGAGAGACCCAGTACTTC.

The CDR3 reads CASSVGQFLNSPLHF. In nucleotides, the CDR3 is TGTGCCAGCAGTGTAGGACAGTTCCTAAATTCACCCCTCCACTTT. The chain has TRBV27 and TRBJ1-6; a weak D match, TRBD1 (6 bases). Germline-derived CDR1 and CDR2 are MNHEY and SMNVEV (reference sequence). The length of the CDR3 is 15 residues. V shed 5 bases and J shed 7 bases, with 15 bases lying between them.

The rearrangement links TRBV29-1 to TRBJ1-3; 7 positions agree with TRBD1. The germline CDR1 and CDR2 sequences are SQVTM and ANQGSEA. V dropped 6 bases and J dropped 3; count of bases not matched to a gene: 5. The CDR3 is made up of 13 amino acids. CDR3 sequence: CSVRTGDGNTIYF. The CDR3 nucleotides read TGCAGCGTCCGAACAGGGGATGGAAACACCATATATTTT.

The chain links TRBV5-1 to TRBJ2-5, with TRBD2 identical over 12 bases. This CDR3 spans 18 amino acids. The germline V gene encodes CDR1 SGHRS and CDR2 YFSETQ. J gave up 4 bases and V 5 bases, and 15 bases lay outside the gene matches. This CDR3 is CASRGPPETSGGLETQYF. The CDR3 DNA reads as TGCGCCAGCAGGGGCCCTCCAGAGACTAGCGGGGGATTAGAGACCCAGTACTTC.

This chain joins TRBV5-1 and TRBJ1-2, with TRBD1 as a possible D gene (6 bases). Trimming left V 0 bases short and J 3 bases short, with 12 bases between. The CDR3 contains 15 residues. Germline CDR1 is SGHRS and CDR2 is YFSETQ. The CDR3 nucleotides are TGCGCCAGCAGCTTGGGCAGGGGTGTCGACTATGGCTACACCTTC. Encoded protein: CASSLGRGVDYGYTF.

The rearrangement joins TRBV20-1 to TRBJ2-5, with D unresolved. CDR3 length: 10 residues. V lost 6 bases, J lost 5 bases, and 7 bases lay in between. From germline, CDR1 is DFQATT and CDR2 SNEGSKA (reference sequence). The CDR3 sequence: CSAFRETQYF. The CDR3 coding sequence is TGCAGTGCATTCCGGGAGACCCAGTACTTC.

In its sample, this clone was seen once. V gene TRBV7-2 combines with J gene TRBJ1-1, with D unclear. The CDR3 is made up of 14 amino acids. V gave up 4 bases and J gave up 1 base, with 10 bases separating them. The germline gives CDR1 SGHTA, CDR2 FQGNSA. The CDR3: CASSYGSRNTEAFF. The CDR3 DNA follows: TGTGCCAGCAGCTACGGGAGCCGGAACACTGAAGCTTTCTTT.

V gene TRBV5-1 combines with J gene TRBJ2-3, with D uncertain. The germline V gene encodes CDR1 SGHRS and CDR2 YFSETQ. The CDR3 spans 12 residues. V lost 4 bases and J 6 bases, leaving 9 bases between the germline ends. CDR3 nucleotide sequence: TGCGCCAGCAGCCCCCCGGAGGATACGCAGTATTTT. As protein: CASSPPEDTQYF.

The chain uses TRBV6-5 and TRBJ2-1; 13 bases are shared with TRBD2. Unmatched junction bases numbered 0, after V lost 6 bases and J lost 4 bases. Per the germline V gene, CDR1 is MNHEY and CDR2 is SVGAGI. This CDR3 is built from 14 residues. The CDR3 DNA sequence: TGTGCCAGCAGGGGACTAGCGGGGTACAATGAGCAGTTCTTC. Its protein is CASRGLAGYNEQFF.

The CDR3 DNA reads TGTGCCAGCCGGGTTAGCGGGGGACGCACAGATACGCAGTATTTT. The encoded protein is CASRVSGGRTDTQYF. The chain uses TRBV27 and TRBJ2-3; TRBD2 matches 9 bases. The CDR3 sequence is 15 residues long. V gave up 8 bases and J gave up 1 base; unmatched junction bases: 7. From germline, CDR1 is MNHEY and CDR2 SMNVEV (reference sequence).